The TCR beta chain described here comes from a study of T-cell reconstitution after alpha-beta-depleted transplantation in children. Broader study findings: One year post-transplant, T-cell counts and diversity were largely derived from T cells produced anew. Some patients showed high day-60 TCRbeta diversity, which derived from surviving recipient T cells and thymic progenitors. There were reportedly several hundred expanded graft clones from which alpha-beta T cells came about two months after transplant.

Preparing the TCRbeta library involved the use of unique molecular identifiers. From the PCR reads, TCRdb called clonotypes with MiXCR, one entry per CDR3 protein. The sample consists of approximately 800,000 distinct CDR3 sequences, approximately 15% of them appearing once. This clonotype was counted only a few times. Its antigen is undetermined. V was clipped by 6 bases and J by 3 bases, with 21 bases between them. Per germline, CDR1 SEHNR and CDR2 FQNEAQ (reference sequence). The CDR3 covers 16 residues. The TCR sequence derives from a male patient between 5 and 17 years old who had a stem cell transplant for acute lymphoblastic leukemia, so the T cells may come from the graft donor. The material sequenced was PBMCs, mostly from graft donor cells, taken 360 days after TCRalphabeta/CD19-depleted stem cell transplant. V usage is TRBV7-9 and J usage is TRBJ2-7, with D perhaps assigned TRBD1 or TRBD2 (5 bases each). This CDR3 is CASRDWDPALLYEQYF. CDR3 DNA sequence: TGTGCCAGCAGAGACTGGGACCCAGCCTTACTCTACGAGCAGTACTTC.